This entry is about one TCR beta chain. The data originate from a study of T cell changes during pregnancy in multiple sclerosis. Sequenced by immunoSEQ multiplex PCR; TCRdb stores in-frame clones only, minus some. The top ten clones hold approximately 3.7% of a sample with over 55,000 clones, 94% of them seen once. CDR3 length equals 15 residues. V dropped 3 bases and J dropped 7; count of bases not matched to a gene: 4. Germline assignment: CDR1 LGHNA and CDR2 YSLEER. Sequencing was performed on CD8+ T cells from peripheral blood mononuclear cells, taken in the third trimester of pregnancy. V and J are TRBV4-3 and TRBJ2-1, with 12 bases lining up with TRBD2. The source is a female donor with multiple sclerosis, enrolled in a pregnancy study. The CDR3 sequence: CASSQGTSGWNEQFF. The CDR3 nucleotides are TGCGCCAGCAGCCAGGGGACTAGCGGGTGGAATGAGCAGTTCTTC.